These 10 T cell receptor beta chains came from one sample sequenced in a study of blood T cell repertoires in COVID-19. TCRdb's table, derived via immunoSEQ multiplex PCR, lists solely in-frame clones and lacks some. The repertoire has about 290,000 clones, over 80% of them found once; the top ten carry around 3.9%. Sequenced input: peripheral blood. The receptors were gathered from a woman aged 45 to 65 with active or convalescent COVID-19.

V is TRBV7-9 and J is TRBJ2-1; 13 bases agree with TRBD2. CDR3 size: 17 residues. J was trimmed by 1 base and V by 6 bases; bases with no gene match: 6. In germline, CDR1 is SEHNR, CDR2 FQNEAQ (reference sequence). CDR3 sequence: CASRPGTSGISYNEQFF. The DNA of the CDR3 is TGTGCCAGCAGGCCCGGGACTAGCGGGATATCCTACAATGAGCAGTTCTTC.

The gene calls are TRBV24-1 and TRBJ2-2, with 9 nucleotides matching TRBD1. Trimming cost V 7 bases and J 4 bases; bases outside gene matches: 3. Germline V gene data show CDR1 as KGHDR and CDR2 as SFDVKD. The CDR3 totals 14 residues. This CDR3 reads CATSRTGATGELFF. In DNA, the CDR3 is TGTGCCACCAGCCGGACAGGGGCCACCGGGGAGCTGTTTTTT.

The chain has TRBV9 and TRBJ1-6, with D possibly TRBD1 on 5 matching bases. Germline CDR1 and CDR2: SGDLS and YYNGEE. Between the trimmed V and J ends, which lost 0 bases and 9 bases, there was a span of 10 bases. The CDR3 sequence is 14 residues long. Written as DNA, the CDR3 is TGTGCCAGCAGCGTAGATACAGGAAGTTCACCCCTCCACTTT. Encoded protein: CASSVDTGSSPLHF. Looking up the rest from reference TRBV9 and TRBJ1-6 gives the full variable domain: DSGVTQTPKHLITATGQRVTLRCSPRSGDLSVYWYQQSLDQGLQFLIQYYNGEERAKGNILERFSAQQFPDLHSELNLSSLELGDSALYFCASSVDTGSSPLHFGNGTRLTVT.

The rearrangement links TRBV29-1 to TRBJ1-1, with 8 bases that match TRBD1. V shed 5 bases, J shed 0 bases, and the junction held 8 bases outside the gene matches. This CDR3 is built from 15 residues. CDR1 SQVTM and CDR2 ANQGSEA come from the germline V gene. The CDR3 DNA is TGCAGCGTTCCCGAGACAGGGGTTGTGAACACTGAAGCTTTCTTT. Protein sequence: CSVPETGVVNTEAFF. The full variable domain, its missing parts supplied by reference TRBV29-1 and TRBJ1-1, is SAVISQKPSRDICQRGTSLTIQCQVDSQVTMMFWYRQQPGQSLTLIATANQGSEATYESGFVIDKFPISRPNLTFSTLTVSNMSPEDSSIYLCSVPETGVVNTEAFFGQGTRLTVV.

The J gene is TRBJ2-7, the V gene TRBV11-2, with TRBD2 matching 7 bases. There are 18 residues in the CDR3. The junction had 15 bases not matched to a gene; V was cut back by 2 bases and J by 2 bases. Looked up from germline, CDR1 is SGHAT and CDR2 is FQNNGV. The CDR3 DNA reads TGTGCCAGCAGCTTAAACTCCCCACCGGGACTACCCGCCTACGAGCAGTACTTC. As protein: CASSLNSPPGLPAYEQYF. Combining the CDR3 with reference TRBV11-2 and TRBJ2-7 gives the whole variable domain EAGVAQSPRYKIIEKRQSVAFWCNPISGHATLYWYQQILGQGPKLLIQFQNNGVVDDSQLPKDRFSAERLKGVDSTLKIQPAKLEDSAVYLCASSLNSPPGLPAYEQYFGPGTRLTVT.

The chain has TRBV3-1 (or the pseudogene TRBV3-2) and TRBJ2-7; unclear D gene. This CDR3 is built from 11 residues. Trimming pared 2 bases from V and 6 bases from J, leaving 5 bases between. Germline lookup yields CDR1 LGHDT and CDR2 YNNKEL (reference sequence). The CDR3 region has the DNA TGTGCCAGCAGCCAACTTCGCGAGCAGTACTTC. Residues: CASSQLREQYF.

The gene calls are TRBV7-2 and TRBJ1-6; TRBD1 aligns across 9 bases. Germline V gene sequence: CDR1 SGHTA, CDR2 FQGNSA. Trimming took 6 bases from V and 10 from J; bases not matched to a gene: 10. The CDR3 has 15 residues. Written as DNA, the CDR3 is TGTGCCAGCAGTCACAGACGACAGGGGGGCTCACCCCTCCACTTT. Encoded protein: CASSHRRQGGSPLHF.

The rearrangement joins TRBV6-2 or TRBV6-3 to TRBJ2-7; TRBD2 agrees at 11 bases. The V segment lost 4 bases and the J segment 3 bases; nucleotides outside the gene matches: 14. The CDR3 sequence is 18 residues long. Germline CDR1 MNHEY, CDR2 SVGEGT. The CDR3 is CASSFATGTSGGRYEQYF. In DNA, the CDR3 is TGTGCCAGCAGTTTCGCAACCGGGACTAGCGGAGGGCGCTACGAGCAGTACTTC.

The rearrangement links TRBV11-3 to TRBJ1-1, with D maybe TRBD1 (6 bases). The V gene lost 5 bases and the J gene lost 3 bases, with 10 bases spanning the gap. Germline loops: CDR1 SGHNT, CDR2 YENEEA. The CDR3 loop spans 13 amino acids. CDR3 region: CASSTGFDTEAFF. The DNA for the CDR3 is TGTGCCAGCAGCACAGGGTTTGACACTGAAGCTTTCTTT.

This sequence joins TRBV10-3 and TRBJ1-3; a possible D gene is TRBD1 (6 bases). The V gene's germline CDR1 is ENHRY and CDR2 SYGVKD. Trimming took off 8 bases at V and 1 base at J, with 12 bases between the two ends. The CDR3 runs 14 residues. The CDR3 loop is CAIRSDRSGNTIYF. CDR3 bases: TGTGCCATCCGTTCGGACAGATCTGGAAACACCATATATTTT.